In this sample, the clone carrying this TCR beta chain turned up once. Naive CD8 cells lacked CD45RO, underwent positive selection for CCR7 and left out terminally differentiated effector memory CD45RA+ cells. This entry belongs to a study of shared clonotypes between healthy human individuals. Turning to the study itself: The people who gave samples were two women and three men aged 18 to 49.

Clones were sequenced by immunoSEQ multiplex PCR, and TCRdb holds only the in-frame ones, with some missing. In the table there are around 2,000,000 clones, about 95% of which are singletons. J gave up 6 bases and V 4 bases, and 5 bases lay outside the gene matches. The CDR3 runs to 13 residues. Germline lookup yields CDR1 SGHTA and CDR2 FQGNSA. This receptor was obtained from a man aged 18-30 years in good health. The material sequenced was naive CD8+ T cells sorted from blood. V usage is TRBV7-2 and J usage is TRBJ2-7, with 8 positions matching TRBD1. CDR3 nucleotide sequence: TGTGCCAGCAGCTGGGGACAGGCTCGCGAGCAGTACTTC. Translating it yields CASSWGQAREQYF.